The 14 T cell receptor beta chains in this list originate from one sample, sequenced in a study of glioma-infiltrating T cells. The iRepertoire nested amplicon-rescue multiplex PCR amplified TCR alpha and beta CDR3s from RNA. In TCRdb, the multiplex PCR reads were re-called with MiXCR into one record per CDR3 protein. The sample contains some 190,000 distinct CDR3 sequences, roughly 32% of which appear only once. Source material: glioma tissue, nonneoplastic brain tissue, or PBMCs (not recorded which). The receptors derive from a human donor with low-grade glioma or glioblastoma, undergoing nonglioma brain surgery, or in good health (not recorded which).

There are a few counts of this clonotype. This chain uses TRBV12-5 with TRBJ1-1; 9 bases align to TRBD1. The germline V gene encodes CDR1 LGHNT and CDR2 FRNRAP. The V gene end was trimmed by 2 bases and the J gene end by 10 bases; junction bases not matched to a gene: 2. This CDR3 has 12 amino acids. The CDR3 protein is CASGLWGQGAFF. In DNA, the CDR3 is TGTGCTAGTGGTTTGTGGGGACAGGGAGCTTTCTTT.

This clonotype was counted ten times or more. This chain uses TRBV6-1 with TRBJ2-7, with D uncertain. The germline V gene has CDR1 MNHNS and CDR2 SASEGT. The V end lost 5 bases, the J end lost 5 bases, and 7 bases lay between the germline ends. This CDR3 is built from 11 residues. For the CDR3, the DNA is TGTGCCAGCAGTCCTTATCACGAGCAGTACTTC. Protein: CASSPYHEQYF.

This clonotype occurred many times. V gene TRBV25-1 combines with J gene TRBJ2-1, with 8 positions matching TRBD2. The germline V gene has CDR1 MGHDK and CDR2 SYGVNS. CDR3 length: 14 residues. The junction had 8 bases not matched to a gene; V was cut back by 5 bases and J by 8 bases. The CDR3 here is CASSLGLGLDEQFF. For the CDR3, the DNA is TGTGCCAGCAGTTTGGGACTAGGTTTGGATGAGCAGTTCTTC. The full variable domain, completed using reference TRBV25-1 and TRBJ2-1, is EADIYQTPRYLVIGTGKKITLECSQTMGHDKMYWYQQDPGMELHLIHYSYGVNSTEKGDLSSESTVSRIRTEHFPLTLESARPSHTSQYLCASSLGLGLDEQFFGPGTRLTVL.

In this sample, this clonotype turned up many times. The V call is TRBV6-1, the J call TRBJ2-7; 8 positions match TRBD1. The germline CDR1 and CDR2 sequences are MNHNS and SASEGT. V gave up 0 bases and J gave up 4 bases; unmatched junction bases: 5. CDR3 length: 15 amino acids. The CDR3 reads CASSEARQGKYEQYF. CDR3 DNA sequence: TGTGCCAGCAGTGAAGCCCGACAGGGGAAATACGAGCAGTACTTC.

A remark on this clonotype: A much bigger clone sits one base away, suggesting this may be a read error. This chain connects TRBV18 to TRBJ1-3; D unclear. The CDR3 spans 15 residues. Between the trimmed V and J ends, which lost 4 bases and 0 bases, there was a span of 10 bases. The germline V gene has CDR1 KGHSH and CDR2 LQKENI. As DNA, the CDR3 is TGTGCCAGCTCACAAACAAGGGTCTCTGGAAACACCATATATTTT. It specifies CASSQTRVSGNTIYF. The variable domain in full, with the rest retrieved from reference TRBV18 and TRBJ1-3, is NAGVMQNPRHLVRRRGQEARLRCSPMKGHSHVYWYRQLPEEGLKFMVYLQKENIIDESGMPKERFSAEFPKEGPSILRIQQVVRGDSAAYFCASSQTRVSGNTIYFGEGSWLTVV.

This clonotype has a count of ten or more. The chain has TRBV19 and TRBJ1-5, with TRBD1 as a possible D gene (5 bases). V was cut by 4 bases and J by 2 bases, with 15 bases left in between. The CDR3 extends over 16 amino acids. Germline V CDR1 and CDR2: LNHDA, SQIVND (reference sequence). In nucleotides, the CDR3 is TGTGCCAGTAGTACACCCCCAAGGGGAGGCAATCAGCCCCAGCATTTT. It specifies CASSTPPRGGNQPQHF.

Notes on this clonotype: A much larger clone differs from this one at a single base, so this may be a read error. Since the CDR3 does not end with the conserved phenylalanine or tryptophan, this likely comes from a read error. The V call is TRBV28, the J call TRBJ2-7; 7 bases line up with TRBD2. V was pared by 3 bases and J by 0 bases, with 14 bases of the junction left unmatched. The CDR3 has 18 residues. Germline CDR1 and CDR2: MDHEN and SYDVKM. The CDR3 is CASSFRGGLALSSYEQYL. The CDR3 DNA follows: TGTGCCAGCAGTTTTCGGGGAGGGCTAGCGTTGAGCTCCTACGAGCAGTACCTC.

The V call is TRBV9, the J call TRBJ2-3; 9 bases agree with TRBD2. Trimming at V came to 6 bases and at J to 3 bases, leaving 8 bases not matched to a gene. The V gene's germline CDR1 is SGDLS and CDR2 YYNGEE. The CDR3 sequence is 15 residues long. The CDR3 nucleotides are TGTGCCAGCAACCCGGCGGGAGGGCTAACAGATACGCAGTATTTT. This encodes CASNPAGGLTDTQYF.

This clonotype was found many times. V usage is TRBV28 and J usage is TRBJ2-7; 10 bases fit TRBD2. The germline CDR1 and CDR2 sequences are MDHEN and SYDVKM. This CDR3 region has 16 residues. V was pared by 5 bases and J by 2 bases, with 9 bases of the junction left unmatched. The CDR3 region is CASSLQLAGPTYEQYF. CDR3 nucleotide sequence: TGTGCCAGCAGTCTTCAACTAGCGGGGCCAACCTACGAGCAGTACTTC.

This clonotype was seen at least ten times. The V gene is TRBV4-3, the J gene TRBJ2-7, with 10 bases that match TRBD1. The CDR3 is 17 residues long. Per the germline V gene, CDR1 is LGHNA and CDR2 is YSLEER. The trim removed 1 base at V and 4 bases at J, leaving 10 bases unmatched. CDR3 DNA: TGCGCCAGCAGCCAAGGATTGACGGGACAGGGGACTTACGAGCAGTACTTC. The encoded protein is CASSQGLTGQGTYEQYF.

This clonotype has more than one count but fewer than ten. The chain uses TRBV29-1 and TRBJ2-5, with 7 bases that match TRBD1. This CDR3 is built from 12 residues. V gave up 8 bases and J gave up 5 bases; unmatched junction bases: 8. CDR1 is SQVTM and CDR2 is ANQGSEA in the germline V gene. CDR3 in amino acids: CSINTGVETQYF. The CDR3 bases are TGCAGCATAAATACAGGGGTCGAGACCCAGTACTTC.

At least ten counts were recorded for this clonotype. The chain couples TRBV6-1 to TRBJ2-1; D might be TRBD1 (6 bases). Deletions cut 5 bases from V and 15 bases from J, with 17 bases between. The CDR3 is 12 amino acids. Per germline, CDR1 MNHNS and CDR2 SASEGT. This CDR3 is CASSTYTQGRFF. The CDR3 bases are TGTGCCAGCAGTACATATACACAGGGTCGGTTCTTC.

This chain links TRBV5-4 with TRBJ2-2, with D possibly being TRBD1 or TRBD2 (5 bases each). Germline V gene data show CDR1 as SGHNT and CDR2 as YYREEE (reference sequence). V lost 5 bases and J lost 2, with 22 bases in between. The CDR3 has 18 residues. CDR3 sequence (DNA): TGTGCCAGCAGTACGAAAAGGACCGGGACCACTAACACCGGGGAGCTGTTTTTT. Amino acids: CASSTKRTGTTNTGELFF.

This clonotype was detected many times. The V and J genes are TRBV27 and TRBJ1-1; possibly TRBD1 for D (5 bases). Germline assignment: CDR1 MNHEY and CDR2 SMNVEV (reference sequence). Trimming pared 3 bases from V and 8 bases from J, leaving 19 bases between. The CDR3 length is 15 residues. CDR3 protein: CASSFSKGHGVEAFF. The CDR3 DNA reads TGTGCCAGCAGTTTTAGTAAGGGGCACGGGGTAGAAGCTTTCTTT.